The 18 T cell receptor beta chains listed next were all sequenced from one sample in a study of regulatory T cells in long-lasting Graves disease. Described time point: newly diagnosed GD, antithyroid drugs for less than 3 months. RNA extracted from PBMCs served as the sequencing template. In building TCR beta libraries, iRepertoire HTBI primers were used together with Arm-PCR of CDR3 regions. Each CDR3 protein gets one entry after TCRdb re-called the multiplex PCR reads with MiXCR. The sample yields 400,000 to 650,000 distinct CDR3 sequences, 15% to 20% seen once. These data were also filed under a second study, of T cells in Graves' hyperthyroidism and ophthalmopathy.

Sequences were derived from peripheral blood mononuclear cells (PBMCs), sampled at new diagnosis, from a patient treated with antithyroid drugs. These receptor sequences come from a woman between 40 and 65 years old with Graves disease.

This clonotype was recorded a few times. At one boundary the junction diverges from the germline segment, which might be a read error. The chain joins TRBV4-1 to TRBJ2-5; D unresolved. Germline CDR1 MGHRA, CDR2 YSYEKL. This CDR3 spans 14 amino acids. The CDR3 loop reads CASSQDLGAETQYF. CDR3 DNA sequence: TGTGCCAGCAGCCAAGATCTCGGAGCCGAGACCCAGTACTTC.

This clonotype was counted only a few times. The rearrangement links TRBV6-1 to TRBJ2-3, with a tentative D call TRBD2 (6 bases). Germline CDR1 MNHNS, CDR2 SASEGT. This CDR3 region has 15 residues. V dropped 6 bases and J dropped 1 base, with 14 bases sitting between them. CDR3 nucleotides: TGTGCCAGCAGATCGAGCGGGTTTGGCACAGATACGCAGTATTTT. Its translation is CASRSSGFGTDTQYF.

This clonotype was detected only a few times. J is TRBJ2-1 and V is TRBV12-5; 15 bases are a match to TRBD2. Unmatched junction bases numbered 22, after V lost 5 bases and J lost 8 bases. The CDR3 is 21 residues long. The germline V gene encodes CDR1 LGHNT and CDR2 FRNRAP. The CDR3 loop reads CASGPGLAGGRVFISIDEQFF. CDR3 bases: TGTGCTAGTGGTCCCGGACTAGCGGGGGGGCGCGTGTTCATTTCAATTGATGAGCAGTTCTTC.

In its sample, this clonotype was seen a few times. The chain carries TRBV6-4 and TRBJ2-7, with 7 nucleotides matching TRBD2. V shed 1 base, J shed 7 bases, and the junction held 10 bases outside the gene matches. The CDR3 length is 15 residues. The germline V gene encodes CDR1 MRHNA and CDR2 SNTAGT. This chain's CDR3 is CASSDWRDYLREQYF. The CDR3, as DNA: TGTGCCAGCAGTGACTGGAGGGACTACCTTCGGGAGCAGTACTTC.

This clonotype was found a few times. J is TRBJ1-1 and V is TRBV11-3; D ambiguous. Per the germline V gene, CDR1 is SGHNT and CDR2 is YENEEA. The CDR3 runs 14 residues. The V end was cut by 6 bases, the J end by 5 bases, with 16 bases between. The CDR3 reads CASSFLSGGTEAFF. CDR3 DNA: TGTGCCAGCAGTTTCCTTTCGGGAGGGACTGAAGCTTTCTTT.

This clonotype was seen ten or more times. The J gene is TRBJ2-1, the V gene TRBV6-2 or TRBV6-3, with D hard to call. This CDR3 comprises 13 residues. V lost 5 bases to trimming and J lost 0 bases, with 5 bases between them. The V gene's germline CDR1 is MNHEY and CDR2 SVGEGT. CDR3 DNA: TGTGCCAGCAGTAGAAGCTCCTACAATGAGCAGTTCTTC. Its protein is CASSRSSYNEQFF.

The rearrangement joins TRBV28 to TRBJ2-1; 12 bases line up with TRBD1. The CDR3 length is 17 residues. The V and J ends lost 5 bases and 10 bases, in that order; junction bases with no gene match: 15. Germline V lookup: CDR1 MDHEN, CDR2 SYDVKM. CDR3 residues: CASSDLSRDRGRGEQFF. The CDR3 coding sequence is TGTGCCAGCAGTGACCTTTCCCGGGACAGGGGGCGAGGGGAGCAGTTCTTC.

This clonotype has ten or more counts. V gene TRBV11-2 combines with J gene TRBJ2-7; maybe TRBD1 (6 bases). Germline assignment: CDR1 SGHAT and CDR2 FQNNGV. CDR3 length equals 15 residues. V was clipped by 5 bases and J by 2 bases, with 16 bases between them. CDR3 coding DNA: TGTGCCAGCAGCCCAGGGGCAGCTACAACCTACGAGCAGTACTTC. This sequence encodes CASSPGAATTYEQYF.

This clonotype was counted a few times. The chain joins TRBV27 to TRBJ2-5, with 14 bases lining up with TRBD2. TRBJ2-1 explains the end of the DNA better; the J call may be wrong. The CDR3 has 22 amino acids. Germline V gene lookup returns CDR1 MNHEY and CDR2 SMNVEV (reference sequence). CDR3 residues: CASSFSPPGLAGGTNYNGEQFF. The CDR3 DNA reads as TGTGCCAGCAGTTTTTCTCCCCCCGGACTAGCGGGGGGCACCAATTACAATGGTGAGCAGTTCTTC.

This clonotype has only a few counts. V is TRBV12-3 or TRBV12-4 and J is TRBJ1-5, with D possibly TRBD1 on 6 matching bases. CDR3 size: 13 residues. With 9 bases removed from V and 9 bases from J, the gap between germline ends came to 18 bases. DNA of the CDR3: TGTGCCAGTAACTCCCGGGGAGGGGGGCCCCAGCATTTT. This translates into CASNSRGGGPQHF.

This clonotype was seen just once. A much larger clonotype is one base distant, so this may be a read error. J is TRBJ2-3 and V is TRBV6-5; D gene ambiguous. Near its end, the DNA agrees better with TRBJ2-1, so the J call may be wrong. In germline, CDR1 is MNHEY, CDR2 SVGAGI. The CDR3 extends over 14 amino acids. The CDR3 region is CASSYYSPGHGQFF. The CDR3 nucleotides are TGTGCCAGCAGTTACTATTCCCCCGGGCATGGGCAGTTCTTC.

This clonotype was observed at least ten times. The chain joins TRBV6-2 or TRBV6-3 to TRBJ1-1, with D unresolved. The CDR3 consists of 13 residues. Per the germline V gene, CDR1 is MNHEY and CDR2 is SVGEGT. V lost 0 bases and J lost 3, with 5 bases in between. The CDR3 reads CASSYSMYTEAFF. Here the CDR3 DNA reads TGTGCCAGCAGTTACTCGATGTACACTGAAGCTTTCTTT.

This clonotype has only a few counts. V and J are TRBV19 and TRBJ1-4; the match to TRBD1 covers 9 bases. The CDR3 runs 16 residues. Germline V gene data show CDR1 as LNHDA and CDR2 as SQIVND (reference sequence). V shed 5 bases, J shed 5 bases, and the junction held 9 bases outside the gene matches. CDR3 in DNA: TGTGCCAGTAGTCAACGGACAGGGGCGTCGAATGAAAAACTGTTTTTT. Its protein product is CASSQRTGASNEKLFF.

This clonotype showed up many times. The chain uses TRBV7-8 and TRBJ2-3, with 8 nucleotides matching TRBD2. CDR1 is SGHVS, CDR2 FQNEAQ, per germline. The CDR3 totals 15 residues. V dropped 6 bases and J dropped 1; count of bases not matched to a gene: 6. The CDR3: CASSPGGLGTDTQYF. CDR3 sequence (DNA): TGTGCCAGCAGTCCGGGGGGGCTCGGCACAGATACGCAGTATTTT.

This clonotype was found a few times. V gene TRBV18 combines with J gene TRBJ2-1; TRBD2 might be the D (6 bases). CDR1 is KGHSH, CDR2 LQKENI, per germline. The V gene lost 3 bases and the J gene lost 8 bases, with 20 bases spanning the gap. This CDR3 has 16 residues. The CDR3 bases are TGTGCCAGCTCACCCTTTTACTCGGCGGGGACCCATGAGCAGTTCTTC. The encoded protein is CASSPFYSAGTHEQFF.

This clonotype was seen repeatedly, ten times or more. This chain uses TRBV11-2 with TRBJ1-1; D remains unclear. This CDR3 contains 15 residues. V was pared by 3 bases and J by 7 bases, with 18 bases between. Germline values: CDR1 SGHAT, CDR2 FQNNGV. CDR3 nucleotide sequence: TGTGCCAGCAGCTTGTCGTCGGGCCCTGGGCTTGAAGCTTTCTTT. It translates to CASSLSSGPGLEAFF.

This clonotype was observed a few times. The chain has TRBV30 and TRBJ1-6; 8 bases are a match to TRBD1. CDR1 GTSNPN and CDR2 SVGIG come from the germline V gene (reference sequence). Trimming at V came to 5 bases and at J to 9 bases, leaving 6 bases not matched to a gene. The CDR3 runs to 13 residues. CDR3 sequence: CAWGQGPGSPLHF. The CDR3 nucleotides read TGTGCCTGGGGACAGGGCCCGGGTTCACCCCTCCACTTT.

This clonotype was detected many times. The genes are TRBV7-9 and TRBJ1-1; 12 bases line up with TRBD1. Germline V gives CDR1 SEHNR, CDR2 FQNEAQ (reference sequence). V lost 2 bases, J lost 4 bases, and 11 bases stayed unmatched. The CDR3 sequence is 18 residues long. CDR3 DNA: TGTGCCAGCAGCTTAAATTGGGGACAGGGGGCGAGGGGCACTGAAGCTTTCTTT. This codes for CASSLNWGQGARGTEAFF.